The clone carrying this T cell receptor (beta chain) occurred many times. Its antigen is unidentified. The data belong to a study of neurological immune-mediated disorders. V was trimmed by 4 bases and J by 8 bases, leaving 17 bases between them. The CDR3 spans 14 residues. Germline V gene data show CDR1 as MNHEY and CDR2 as SVGEGT. By 5'RACE with 10-nucleotide random UMIs, the cDNA was made. One entry per CDR3 protein, called by TCRdb with MiXCR from the 5' RACE reads. The sample contains over 65,000 distinct CDR3 sequences, about 9.5% of which appear only once. Unsorted libraries were generated from 2 million PBMCs. These cells had been stored in RNAlater at -80 C. Regarding the study as a whole: TCR clonal expansion peaked in HTLV-1-associated myelopathy patients and was lowest in multiple sclerosis patients.

Input material: PBMCs. The chain is built from TRBV6-2 or TRBV6-3 and TRBJ1-2; D possibly corresponds to TRBD1 (5 bases). This TCR was recovered from a man aged 50 to 59 in good health. CDR3 nucleotides: TGTGCCAGCAGTTTCCGGGACCTTAGTCGGGGCTACACCTTC. This gives the protein CASSFRDLSRGYTF.